Detailed here is one T cell receptor beta chain. PCR employed 60 Vbeta and 13 Jbeta primers. Sequencing was performed with immunoSEQ multiplex PCR; in TCRdb, only in-frame clones are kept and a portion is missing. Among 150,000 to 200,000 clones, approximately 80% were seen once, and the ten largest hold more than 9.5%. This entry is derived from a study of cytomegalovirus exposure and HLA in healthy donors. CDR1 and CDR2 from the germline V gene are GTSNPN and SVGIG (reference sequence). Trimming pared 2 bases from V and 13 bases from J, leaving 12 bases between. The CDR3 spans 11 residues. Sequenced material: PBMCs. The chain employs TRBV30 and TRBJ2-1; TRBD1 might be the D (6 bases). The sequence was obtained from a man between 18 and 29 years old in good health and CMV-seropositive. CDR3 amino acids: CAWSQGGPQFF. The CDR3 nucleotides are TGTGCCTGGAGTCAAGGGGGACCACAGTTCTTC.